The rows below give T cell receptor beta chains drawn from one sample of a study of blood T cell repertoires in COVID-19. The data were produced by immunoSEQ multiplex PCR, yet TCRdb's version contains in-frame clones alone and is incomplete. The profile shows around 15,000 clones, 87% of them singletons. The sequencing sample was made of peripheral blood. The source is a man aged 45 to 65 with active COVID-19. Both conserved end residues are part of each CDR3. Fields, in order: D gene, V gene, J gene, clone size, CDR3 DNA, CDR3 protein. D genes are given only for firm matches. Size is omitted from some rows. Given values are once, few, many or a class for expanded clones.

D: TRBD2; V: TRBV24-1; J: TRBJ2-3; size: .; DNA: TGTGCCACCAGTGACACATCGGGACTAGCGGCTAGCACAGATACGCAGTATTTT; CDR3: CATSDTSGLAASTDTQYF
D: TRBD2; V: TRBV28; J: TRBJ2-7; size: .; DNA: TGTGCCAGCAGCCCTTGGGGGGGAGGGCTTCACGAGCAGTACTTC; CDR3: CASSPWGGGLHEQYF
D: .; V: TRBV7-2; J: TRBJ1-1; size: .; DNA: TGTGCCAGCAGCTTCAAGGGAGACACTGAAGCTTTCTTT; CDR3: CASSFKGDTEAFF
D: .; V: TRBV7-8; J: TRBJ2-5; size: .; DNA: TGTGCCAGCAGCACCCGGGGTCTGCGGGAGACCCAGTACTTC; CDR3: CASSTRGLRETQYF
D: TRBD1; V: TRBV30; J: TRBJ1-1; size: .; DNA: TGTGCCTGGAGAGACCCGGACAGGGCCGGCACTGAAGCTTTCTTT; CDR3: CAWRDPDRAGTEAFF
D: .; V: TRBV13; J: TRBJ1-5; size: medium-sized; DNA: TGTGCCAGCAGCTTAGGACAGGGTAGGGACAATCAGCCCCAGCATTTT; CDR3: CASSLGQGRDNQPQHF
D: TRBD2; V: TRBV4-2; J: TRBJ2-5; size: .; DNA: TGTGCCAGCAGCCCTACCGGGGAGGGGACGGAGACCCAGTACTTC; CDR3: CASSPTGEGTETQYF
D: .; V: TRBV18; J: TRBJ1-2; size: .; DNA: TGTGCCAGCTCACCATCGTTCCCTTCGTATGGCTACACCTTC; CDR3: CASSPSFPSYGYTF
D: TRBD1; V: TRBV19; J: TRBJ2-7; size: .; DNA: TGTGCCAGTAGCCAAGGGACAGGGTTATACTACGAGCAGTACTTC; CDR3: CASSQGTGLYYEQYF
D: TRBD2; V: TRBV6-6; J: TRBJ2-1; size: .; DNA: TGTGCCAGCAGAACTTTCGGGACTAGCGGGATGAATGAGCAGTTCTTC; CDR3: CASRTFGTSGMNEQFF
D: TRBD2; V: TRBV4-2; J: TRBJ2-5; size: once; DNA: TGTGCCAGCAGCCCTTCTAGCGGGAAAGAGACCCAGTACTTC; CDR3: CASSPSSGKETQYF
D: TRBD1; V: TRBV4-1; J: TRBJ2-2; size: medium-sized; DNA: TGCGCCAGCAGCCAAGATGAGACAGGGGGCGTTGCCGGGGAGCTGTTTTTT; CDR3: CASSQDETGGVAGELFF
D: .; V: TRBV7-2; J: TRBJ2-1; size: .; DNA: TGTGCCAGCAGCCCGCGGCGGCGCATGGATGAGCAGTTCTTC; CDR3: CASSPRRRMDEQFF
D: TRBD1; V: TRBV25-1; J: TRBJ1-5; size: .; DNA: TGTGCCAGCAGTGAAGGGGGACAGGGTAGCAATCAGCCCCAGCATTTT; CDR3: CASSEGGQGSNQPQHF
D: .; V: TRBV27; J: TRBJ2-7; size: .; DNA: TGTGCCAGCCGACTCTCGCGGCTCAACTACGAGCAGTACTTC; CDR3: CASRLSRLNYEQYF
D: .; V: TRBV25-1; J: TRBJ2-5; size: .; DNA: TGTGCCAGCAGTGCGGGAGAAGTAGAAGAGACCCAGTACTTC; CDR3: CASSAGEVEETQYF
D: .; V: TRBV2; J: TRBJ2-2; size: .; DNA: TGTGCCAGCAGTGGGGGGCAGCCGAACACCGGGGAGCTGTTTTTT; CDR3: CASSGGQPNTGELFF
D: .; V: TRBV7-2; J: TRBJ2-7; size: .; DNA: TGTGCCAGCAGCTTAGAGGTAGGGTCGGGGGAGCAGTACTTC; CDR3: CASSLEVGSGEQYF
D: TRBD2; V: TRBV3-1/TRBV3-2; J: TRBJ2-6; size: .; DNA: TGTGCCAGCAGCCAAGGGGGGGGACCCGGGGCCAACGTCCTGACTTTC; CDR3: CASSQGGGPGANVLTF
D: TRBD2; V: TRBV5-4; J: TRBJ2-3; size: .; DNA: TGTGCCAGCAGCTTGAGCCTAGCGGGCACAGATACGCAGTATTTT; CDR3: CASSLSLAGTDTQYF
D: .; V: TRBV7-2; J: TRBJ1-6; size: .; DNA: TGTGCCAGCAGCCCGAACGCTAAATTGAATTCACCCCTCCACTTT; CDR3: CASSPNAKLNSPLHF
D: .; V: TRBV5-1; J: TRBJ1-4; size: .; DNA: TGCGCCAGCAGCCCCCGTGGGCAGGCGACTAATGAAAAACTGTTTTTT; CDR3: CASSPRGQATNEKLFF
D: TRBD2; V: TRBV11-2; J: TRBJ2-7; size: .; DNA: TGTGCCAGCAGCCTGATGCGTAGCGGGAGGGCAGGCACCCACGAGCAGTACTTC; CDR3: CASSLMRSGRAGTHEQYF
D: .; V: TRBV19; J: TRBJ1-1; size: .; DNA: TGTGCCAGTAGTGCAACAGGGAGGGTCCCTGAAGCTTTCTTT; CDR3: CASSATGRVPEAFF
D: .; V: TRBV29-1; J: TRBJ2-7; size: .; DNA: TGCAGCGTGCGGGAAAAATACGAGCAGTACTTC; CDR3: CSVREKYEQYF
D: .; V: TRBV24-1; J: TRBJ1-1; size: .; DNA: TGTGCCACCAGTGATCGGGGGAACACTGAAGCTTTCTTT; CDR3: CATSDRGNTEAFF
D: .; V: TRBV7-2; J: TRBJ1-3; size: .; DNA: TGTGCCAGCAGCTTAGATTACTACTCTGGAAACACCATATATTTT; CDR3: CASSLDYYSGNTIYF
D: TRBD1; V: TRBV18; J: TRBJ1-1; size: .; DNA: TGTGCCAGCTCACCGGTGACAGGGGGAACGAACACTGAAGCTTTCTTT; CDR3: CASSPVTGGTNTEAFF
D: TRBD2; V: TRBV11-1; J: TRBJ2-7; size: .; DNA: TGTGCCAGCAGCTTAATGTCCGGGAGGCACATCCACGAGCAGTACTTC; CDR3: CASSLMSGRHIHEQYF
D: .; V: TRBV6-4; J: TRBJ1-5; size: .; DNA: TGTGCCAGCAGTGACTCGTCGGACAAAAATACGAATCAGCCCCAGCATTTT; CDR3: CASSDSSDKNTNQPQHF
D: .; V: TRBV11-2; J: TRBJ2-1; size: .; DNA: TGTGCCAGCACCATCCTTACAGGGAGGGCCAATGAGCAGTTCTTC; CDR3: CASTILTGRANEQFF
D: TRBD1; V: TRBV5-1; J: TRBJ1-3; size: .; DNA: TGCGCCAGCAGCTTGGAGACCCTAGGGGACAGGGGAAACACCATATATTTT; CDR3: CASSLETLGDRGNTIYF
D: .; V: TRBV7-2; J: TRBJ1-2; size: .; DNA: TGTGCCAGCAGTCGGACAGCTGGCTACACCTTC; CDR3: CASSRTAGYTF
D: TRBD2; V: TRBV6-4; J: TRBJ2-1; size: .; DNA: TGTGCCAGCAGTGAGGCTAGCGGTTCCTACAATGAGCAGTTCTTC; CDR3: CASSEASGSYNEQFF
D: .; V: TRBV9; J: TRBJ2-2; size: .; DNA: TGTGCCAGCAGCGTAGGAAGGGGGGGAACGGTCACCGGGGAGCTGTTTTTT; CDR3: CASSVGRGGTVTGELFF
D: .; V: TRBV2; J: TRBJ1-5; size: .; DNA: TGTGCCAGCAGTGAACCGCTGTTGGGCACTTATAGCAATCAGCCCCAGCATTTT; CDR3: CASSEPLLGTYSNQPQHF
D: .; V: TRBV29-1; J: TRBJ2-6; size: .; DNA: TGCAGCGTTGATGAGGGCTCTGGGGCCAACGTCCTGACTTTC; CDR3: CSVDEGSGANVLTF
D: .; V: TRBV9; J: TRBJ2-1; size: .; DNA: TGTGCCAGCAGCCCCGGACCACTAGTGTATGGTACCTATGAGCAGTTCTTC; CDR3: CASSPGPLVYGTYEQFF
D: .; V: TRBV6-2/TRBV6-3; J: TRBJ1-2; size: .; DNA: TGTGCCAGCAGTGCCCAGGGCTCCAGTGGCTATGGCTACACCTTC; CDR3: CASSAQGSSGYGYTF
D: TRBD2; V: TRBV7-2; J: TRBJ2-5; size: .; DNA: TGTGCCAGCAGCTTAGTCCATCCGGGACTAGCGGGAGGCGAGACCCAGTACTTC; CDR3: CASSLVHPGLAGGETQYF
D: TRBD2; V: TRBV24-1; J: TRBJ2-1; size: .; DNA: TGTGCCACCAGTGACCCCGGGACTATTAGCTACAATGAGCAGTTCTTC; CDR3: CATSDPGTISYNEQFF
D: .; V: TRBV10-3; J: TRBJ2-7; size: .; DNA: TGTGCCATCAGTGACGGGGGAACTGTGCAGTACTTC; CDR3: CAISDGGTVQYF
D: TRBD2; V: TRBV11-2; J: TRBJ2-1; size: few; DNA: TGTGCCAGCAGCTCGAATTTAGCGGGAGCCTACAATGAGCAGTTCTTC; CDR3: CASSSNLAGAYNEQFF
D: .; V: TRBV3-1/TRBV3-2; J: TRBJ1-2; size: .; DNA: TGTGCCAGCAGCAAACAGGGCGGAGGCTATGGCTACACCTTC; CDR3: CASSKQGGGYGYTF
D: TRBD1; V: TRBV29-1; J: TRBJ1-5; size: .; DNA: TGCAGCGTTGGACAGGGGGCTGGTAATCAGCCCCAGCATTTT; CDR3: CSVGQGAGNQPQHF
D: .; V: TRBV10-2; J: TRBJ2-7; size: .; DNA: TGCGCCAGCAGTGATGGGGCCTTGGGGAACGAGCAGTACTTC; CDR3: CASSDGALGNEQYF
D: .; V: TRBV24-1; J: TRBJ2-7; size: .; DNA: TGTGCCCCCAGGGCGGCCAACTACGAGCAGTACTTC; CDR3: CAPRAANYEQYF
D: .; V: TRBV14; J: TRBJ2-7; size: .; DNA: TGTGCCAGCAGCCGAAAACTTCAGGATCAGTTGTACTTC; CDR3: CASSRKLQDQLYF
D: .; V: TRBV7-8; J: TRBJ1-2; size: few; DNA: TGTGCCAGCAGCTTAGAAACAGGATGGAATGGCTACACCTTC; CDR3: CASSLETGWNGYTF
D: .; V: TRBV27; J: TRBJ1-1; size: .; DNA: TGTGCCAGCAGTTTACGCGGAAGACTAGCGAACACTGAAGCTTTCTTT; CDR3: CASSLRGRLANTEAFF
D: TRBD1; V: TRBV5-1; J: TRBJ1-5; size: .; DNA: TGCGCCAGCAGTGTCGGGACAGGTGGTTCCCAGCATTTT; CDR3: CASSVGTGGSQHF
D: TRBD2; V: TRBV5-1; J: TRBJ2-3; size: .; DNA: TGCGCCAGCAGCCGTTGGACTAGCTCAGATACGCAGTATTTT; CDR3: CASSRWTSSDTQYF
D: .; V: TRBV12-3/TRBV12-4; J: TRBJ1-1; size: .; DNA: TGTGCCAGCAGTTTACCAGTTCACACTGAAGCTTTCTTT; CDR3: CASSLPVHTEAFF
D: .; V: TRBV11-3; J: TRBJ2-1; size: .; DNA: TGTGCCAGCACAATAGGCAGCGGGTTAGTCGATGAGCAGTTCTTC; CDR3: CASTIGSGLVDEQFF
D: .; V: TRBV10-3; J: TRBJ2-1; size: .; DNA: TGTGCCATCAGTCCGAGCTCCTACAATGAGCAGTTCTTC; CDR3: CAISPSSYNEQFF
D: .; V: TRBV3-1/TRBV3-2; J: TRBJ1-1; size: once; DNA: TGTGCCAGCAGCCAAGGTCGGGGGAAGAACACTGAAGCTTTCTTT; CDR3: CASSQGRGKNTEAFF
D: .; V: TRBV2; J: TRBJ2-7; size: .; DNA: TGTGCCAGTGCTACCCTCTCCTACGAGCAGTACTTC; CDR3: CASATLSYEQYF
D: .; V: TRBV4-3; J: TRBJ1-3; size: .; DNA: TGCGCCAGCAGCCAAGATCATGCAGGTGGAAACACCATATATTTT; CDR3: CASSQDHAGGNTIYF
D: .; V: TRBV27; J: TRBJ1-6; size: once; DNA: TGTGCCAGCAGTTTGGGGGCGGGTTCACCCCTCCACTTT; CDR3: CASSLGAGSPLHF